The rows below give T cell receptor beta chains drawn from one sample of a study of T cell responses to AZD1222 COVID-19 vaccine. The repertoire was sequenced with immunoSEQ multiplex PCR; TCRdb's copy has only in-frame clones and lacks some. Seen here are around 120,000 clones, 70% to 90% observed once, and the top ten hold 1.5% to 2%. This specimen consisted of peripheral blood, obtained on day 0 of AZD1222 vaccination. The source of these receptors is an adult in good health. CDR3s include the opening cysteine and the closing phenylalanine or tryptophan. A D gene is named only where the DNA matches it firmly. Size values are once, few and many counts, or a class for expanded clones, and some rows have none.

size	D	V	J	DNA	CDR3
NA	TRBD1	TRBV24-1	TRBJ1-1	TGTGCCACCACCGCCGGACAGGGAGAAGCTTTCTTT	CATTAGQGEAFF
NA	NA	TRBV11-3	TRBJ1-6	TGTGCCAGCAGCTTCGGGACAACCAATTCACCCCTCCACTTT	CASSFGTTNSPLHF
NA	TRBD1	TRBV12-3/TRBV12-4	TRBJ2-4	TGTGCCAGCAGAGGGACAGGGGAAAACATTCAGTACTTC	CASRGTGENIQYF
NA	NA	TRBV10-2	TRBJ2-6	TGCGCCAGCAGTTGGAGGCACTCTGGGGCCAACGTCCTGACTTTC	CASSWRHSGANVLTF
NA	TRBD1	TRBV20-1	TRBJ1-2	TGCAGTGCTAGTCCCGGGACAGCGATCAACTATGGCTACACCTTC	CSASPGTAINYGYTF
once	NA	TRBV27	TRBJ1-2	TGTGCCAGCAGTTTATGGGCGGTTCAGGGTCTCTATGGCTACACCTTC	CASSLWAVQGLYGYTF
NA	NA	TRBV5-1	TRBJ2-7	TGCGCCAGCAGCTTGGACTCAGGGCTGTCCTACGAGCAGTACTTC	CASSLDSGLSYEQYF
few	TRBD1	TRBV19	TRBJ1-2	TGTGCCAGTAGTGCCGTCGGGACAGGGAGCGGCTACACCTTC	CASSAVGTGSGYTF
NA	NA	TRBV19	TRBJ1-1	TGTGCCAGTAGGGTCAGACGGGACACTGAAGCTTTCTTT	CASRVRRDTEAFF
NA	TRBD1	TRBV2	TRBJ1-2	TGTGCCAGCAGGCCGTTCCTCACAGGGGGCGCTGACTATGGCTACACCTTC	CASRPFLTGGADYGYTF
NA	TRBD2	TRBV5-1	TRBJ2-1	TGCGCCAGCAGCTTGGGGGTGCGGGGGTACAATGAGCAGTTCTTC	CASSLGVRGYNEQFF
NA	NA	TRBV24-1	TRBJ2-2	TGTGCCACCATAATGACTCTTACTGGGGGGGAGCTGTTTTTT	CATIMTLTGGELFF
NA	TRBD2	TRBV6-2/TRBV6-3	TRBJ2-3	TGTGCCAGCAGTTACCCTGGACTAGCGGGGGGCCCAGATACGCAGTATTTT	CASSYPGLAGGPDTQYF
NA	NA	TRBV11-2	TRBJ2-3	TGTGCCAGCAAGGATCGACGGGGGAGCACAGATACGCAGTATTTT	CASKDRRGSTDTQYF
NA	NA	TRBV6-6	TRBJ1-2	TGTGCCAGCAGTTACATGGGGGGGTTGAGTGGCTACACCTTC	CASSYMGGLSGYTF
once	NA	TRBV27	TRBJ1-6	TGTGCCAGCAGGCCTAACGGGGTCTCCTATAATTCACCCCTCCACTTT	CASRPNGVSYNSPLHF
once	NA	TRBV9	TRBJ1-3	TGTGCCAGCAGCGTGGAGCAGGGGCCGAACACCATATATTTT	CASSVEQGPNTIYF
NA	TRBD1	TRBV29-1	TRBJ1-6	TGCAGCGTACGACAGGGAGGGAATTCACCCCTCCACTTT	CSVRQGGNSPLHF
medium-sized	NA	TRBV19	TRBJ1-2	TGTGCCAGTAACCCGGGGACCGTCACTGGCTACACCTTC	CASNPGTVTGYTF
NA	NA	TRBV18	TRBJ2-7	TGTGCCAGCTCACCGTTAGGGGATCCAGGCAACGAGCAGTACTTC	CASSPLGDPGNEQYF
NA	TRBD1	TRBV9	TRBJ1-3	TGTGCCAGCAGCGTACACTCCGGGACAGGGGGCTCTGGAAACACCATATATTTT	CASSVHSGTGGSGNTIYF
NA	TRBD1	TRBV24-1	TRBJ2-2	TGTGCCACCAGTGATTACACAGACAGGGGAATCCCGAACACCGGGGAGCTGTTTTTT	CATSDYTDRGIPNTGELFF
NA	TRBD1	TRBV29-1	TRBJ1-1	TGCAGCGCAATACAGGGGTTCTCTGAAGCTTTCTTT	CSAIQGFSEAFF
NA	TRBD1	TRBV5-1	TRBJ2-3	TGCGCCAGCAGCTTCGGACAGGCGGTTGCAGATACGCAGTATTTT	CASSFGQAVADTQYF
NA	TRBD2	TRBV4-1	TRBJ2-2	TGCGCCAGCAGCCCCTATTTGACGGGGGGGCCGGTCGGGGAGCTGTTTTTT	CASSPYLTGGPVGELFF
NA	NA	TRBV11-2	TRBJ2-3	TGTGCCAGCAGCTTCGGGCGCGATACGCAGTATTTT	CASSFGRDTQYF
NA	NA	TRBV12-3/TRBV12-4	TRBJ2-5	TGTGCCAGCCGACAGAAAGAGACCCAGTACTTC	CASRQKETQYF
NA	NA	TRBV24-1	TRBJ2-3	TGTGCCACCAGTGTGCGTCACTCTAGCACAGATACGCAGTATTTT	CATSVRHSSTDTQYF
NA	NA	TRBV6-2/TRBV6-3	TRBJ1-2	TGTGCCAGCAGTTACGGGCCGTACGGCTACACCTTC	CASSYGPYGYTF
NA	NA	TRBV5-1	TRBJ2-2	TGCGCCAGCACCTTGGGCCTAGACACCGGGGAGCTGTTTTTT	CASTLGLDTGELFF
once	NA	TRBV3-1/TRBV3-2	TRBJ1-1	TGTGCCAGCAGTCGTACAGGGAACACTGAAGCTTTCTTT	CASSRTGNTEAFF
NA	NA	TRBV13	TRBJ2-7	TGTGCCAGCAGTACCCGGGGCCGAAACTACGAGCAGTACTTC	CASSTRGRNYEQYF
NA	TRBD1	TRBV6-5	TRBJ1-2	TGTGCCAGCACCGTCCCTAACAGGGGGGGATATGGCTACACCTTC	CASTVPNRGGYGYTF
NA	NA	TRBV7-2	TRBJ2-2	TGTGCCAGCAGCCCCCAGAGAGGGGTCCGGGAGCGGGGGGAGCTGTTTTTT	CASSPQRGVRERGELFF
once	TRBD2	TRBV11-2	TRBJ2-3	TGTGCCAGCAGCTCTAGCGGGTGGGCGCAGTATTTT	CASSSSGWAQYF
NA	NA	TRBV28	TRBJ2-3	TGTGCCAGCAGTTCATGGACGGGGACAGATACGCAGTATTTT	CASSSWTGTDTQYF
NA	NA	TRBV14	TRBJ2-7	TGTGCCAGCAGCCCACGATGGGCTACCTACGAGCAGTACTTC	CASSPRWATYEQYF
NA	NA	TRBV7-6	TRBJ2-1	TGTGCCAGCAGCTCGTCGACGATGGGACTGGGGTACAATGAGCAGTTCTTC	CASSSSTMGLGYNEQFF
NA	NA	TRBV6-2/TRBV6-3	TRBJ1-5	TGTGCCAGCAGCCCCTCCCAATTCACTCAGCCCCAGCATTTT	CASSPSQFTQPQHF
NA	TRBD2	TRBV7-9	TRBJ2-3	TGTGCCAGCAGCCCCCGAGGAGCGGGGGAGGAAGATACGCAGTATTTT	CASSPRGAGEEDTQYF
NA	TRBD1	TRBV5-4	TRBJ2-1	TGTGCCAGCAGCTTGACGGACAGGAATGAGCAGTTCTTC	CASSLTDRNEQFF
NA	TRBD1	TRBV19	TRBJ1-5	TGTGCCAGTACCGGGACAGGGGGTCAGCCCCAGCATTTT	CASTGTGGQPQHF
NA	TRBD1	TRBV30	TRBJ1-4	TGTGCCTGGAGTTCTGTGGGACAGGGATTTGAAAAACTGTTTTTT	CAWSSVGQGFEKLFF